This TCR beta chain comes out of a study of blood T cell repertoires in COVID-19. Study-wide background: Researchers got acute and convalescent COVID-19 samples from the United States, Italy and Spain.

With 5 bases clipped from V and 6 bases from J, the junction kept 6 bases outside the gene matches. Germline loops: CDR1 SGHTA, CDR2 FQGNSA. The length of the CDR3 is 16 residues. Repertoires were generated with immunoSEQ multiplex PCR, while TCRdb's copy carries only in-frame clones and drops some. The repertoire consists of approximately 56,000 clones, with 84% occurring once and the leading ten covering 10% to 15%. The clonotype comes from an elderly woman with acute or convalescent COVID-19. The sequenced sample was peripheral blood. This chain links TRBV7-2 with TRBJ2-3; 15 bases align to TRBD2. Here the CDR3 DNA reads TGTGCCAGCAGCGGTGCCGGGACTAGCGGGGGGGATACGCAGTATTTT. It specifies CASSGAGTSGGDTQYF.